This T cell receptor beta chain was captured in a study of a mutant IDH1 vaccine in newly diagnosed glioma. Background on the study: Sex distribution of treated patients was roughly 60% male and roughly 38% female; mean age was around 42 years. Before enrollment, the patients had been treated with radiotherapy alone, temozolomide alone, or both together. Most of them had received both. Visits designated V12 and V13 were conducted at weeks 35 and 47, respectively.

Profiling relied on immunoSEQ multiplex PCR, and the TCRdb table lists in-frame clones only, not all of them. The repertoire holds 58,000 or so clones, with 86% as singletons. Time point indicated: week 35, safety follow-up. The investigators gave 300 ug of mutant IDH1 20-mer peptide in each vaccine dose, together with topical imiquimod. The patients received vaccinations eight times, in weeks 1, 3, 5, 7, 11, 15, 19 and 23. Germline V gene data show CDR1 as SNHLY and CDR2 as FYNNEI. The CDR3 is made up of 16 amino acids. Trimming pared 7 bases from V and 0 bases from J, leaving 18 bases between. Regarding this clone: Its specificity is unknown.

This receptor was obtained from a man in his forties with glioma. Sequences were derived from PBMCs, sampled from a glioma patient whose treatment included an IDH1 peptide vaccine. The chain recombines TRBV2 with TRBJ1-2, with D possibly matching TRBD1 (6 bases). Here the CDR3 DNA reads TGTGCCAGCAACTCGGGACGGGACATATCTAACTATGGCTACACCTTC. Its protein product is CASNSGRDISNYGYTF.